Each of the 28 T cell receptor beta chains below was sequenced from the same sample in a study of CD8+CD57+ T cells in acquired aplastic anemia. Genomic DNA provided the template from which TCR beta VDJ and CDR3 profiles were obtained. TCRdb re-called the reads with MiXCR, one entry per CDR3 protein. This sample has 150,000 to 200,000 distinct CDR3 sequences; roughly 64% occur once, and the top ten carry under 60%. Sequenced: sorted CD4+, CD8+, or CD8+CD57+ T cells (not recorded which) from PBMCs. The receptors stem from a human donor with severe aplastic anemia or a healthy control (not recorded which).

This clonotype was observed at least ten times. CDR3 protein: CASSAGALSYEQYF. Written as DNA, the CDR3 is TGTGCCAGTAGTGCAGGGGCCCTATCCTACGAGCAGTACTTC. The J gene is TRBJ2-7, the V gene TRBV19; D is possibly TRBD1 (6 bases). Germline CDR1 is LNHDA and CDR2 is SQIVND (reference sequence). The CDR3 contains 14 residues. Deletions cut 5 bases from V and 1 base from J, with 12 bases between.

This clonotype has a count of ten or more. The chain combines TRBV6-5 with TRBJ2-7; tentatively, D is TRBD1 (6 bases). V was trimmed by 5 bases and J by 3 bases, leaving 17 bases between them. The V gene's germline CDR1 is MNHEY and CDR2 SVGAGI. CDR3 size: 15 residues. CDR3 nucleotide sequence: TGTGCCAGCAGTCTCGACAGTGGGGGCCGCTACGAGCAGTACTTC. The encoded protein is CASSLDSGGRYEQYF.

Comment on this clonotype: Germline is not matched at one junction end, which may reflect a read error. CDR3 residues: CASSESTSVTRELFF. As DNA, the CDR3 is TGTGCCAGCAGTGAGTCAACGTCGGTCACCAGGGAGCTGTTTTTT. J is TRBJ2-2 and V is TRBV25-1, with D unclear. Germline V CDR1 and CDR2: MGHDK, SYGVNS. The CDR3 runs 15 residues. The full variable domain, with the rest looked up from reference TRBV25-1 and TRBJ2-2, is EADIYQTPRYLVIGTGKKITLECSQTMGHDKMYWYQQDPGMELHLIHYSYGVNSTEKGDLSSESTVSRIRTEHFPLTLESARPSHTSQYLCASSESTSVTRELFFGEGSRLTVL.

This clonotype has ten or more counts. This chain joins TRBV12-3 or TRBV12-4 and TRBJ1-1; D unresolved. The CDR3 length is 13 residues. Trimming removed 3 bases from V and 5 bases from J, with 10 bases in between. The CDR3 is CASSLDLETEAFF. CDR3 coding DNA: TGTGCCAGCAGTTTGGATTTGGAGACTGAAGCTTTCTTT.

This clonotype has a handful of counts. This chain links TRBV6-2 or TRBV6-3 with TRBJ2-2; D unclear. V gave up 2 bases and J gave up 3 bases, with 10 bases separating them. The CDR3 sequence is 15 residues long. Per the germline V gene, CDR1 is MNHEY and CDR2 is SVGEGT. CDR3 sequence: CASSYLRSHTGELFF. CDR3 in DNA: TGTGCCAGCAGTTACCTGCGCAGTCACACCGGGGAGCTGTTTTTT.

Notes on this clonotype: An end of the junction does not agree with germline; a read error may underlie this. The chain couples TRBV24-1 to TRBJ1-2, with a tentative D call TRBD1 (5 bases). CDR3 length equals 15 residues. Germline CDR1 and CDR2: KGHDR and SFDVKD. The CDR3 nucleotides read TGTGCCACCAGTTATCCAGGCGGGACCGACTATGGCTACACATTC. Its protein product is CATSYPGGTDYGYTF.

This clonotype was detected once. One end of the junction does not line up with germline, which may come from a read error. The chain couples TRBV7-7 to TRBJ2-7; D gene ambiguous. In germline, CDR1 is SSHAT, CDR2 FNYEAQ (reference sequence). The CDR3 is 13 residues long. CDR3 residues: CASSPSDGYEQYF. The DNA for the CDR3 is TGTGCTAGCAGCCCCTCGGACGGATACGAGCAGTACTTC.

In DNA, the CDR3 is TGCGCCAGCAGCCGGTATAGCGGGGGGTCCGCCTACGAGCAGTACTTC. Its protein is CASSRYSGGSAYEQYF. This chain connects TRBV4-1 to TRBJ2-7, with 10 bases fitting TRBD2. Germline V gene lookup returns CDR1 MGHRA and CDR2 YSYEKL. The length of the CDR3 is 16 residues. Trimming removed 4 bases from V and 2 bases from J; junction bases left unmatched: 8.

The chain combines TRBV6-5 with TRBJ2-7; D is possibly TRBD2 (5 bases). The CDR3 length is 13 residues. With 2 bases removed from V and 6 bases from J, the gap between germline ends came to 11 bases. CDR1 is MNHEY and CDR2 is SVGAGI in the germline V gene. The CDR3 sequence: CASSYAHTSEQYF. CDR3 DNA: TGTGCCAGCAGTTACGCTCATACTAGCGAGCAGTACTTC.

This clonotype is a singleton in its sample. The rearrangement uses TRBV11-1 and TRBJ2-7; D assignment may be TRBD1 or TRBD2 (5 bases each). Germline V CDR1 and CDR2: SGHAT, FQDESV (reference sequence). V was trimmed by 1 base and J by 2 bases, leaving 9 bases between them. This CDR3 has 14 residues. CDR3 nucleotides: TGTGCCAGCAGCTTAGAGACGGGACCCTACGAGCAGTACTTC. It is translated as CASSLETGPYEQYF.

J is TRBJ1-1 and V is TRBV19; D is unclear. The CDR3 has 15 amino acids. Germline assignment: CDR1 LNHDA and CDR2 SQIVND (reference sequence). V lost 0 bases, J lost 1 base, and 9 bases lay in between. The CDR3 nucleotides are TGTGCCAGTAGTATAGATCTCTGGGCGAACACTGAAGCTTTCTTT. It encodes CASSIDLWANTEAFF.

This clonotype was seen once. The chain is built from TRBV6-5 and TRBJ1-4; 9 bases agree with TRBD1. The CDR3 has 17 residues. The V gene's germline CDR1 is MNHEY and CDR2 SVGAGI. Trimming cost V 6 bases and J 1 base; bases outside gene matches: 9. The CDR3 here is CASSRFDRGVTNEKLFF. CDR3 coding DNA: TGTGCCAGCAGCCGATTTGACAGGGGGGTAACTAATGAAAAACTGTTTTTT.

The CDR3 loop reads CSARQRLAGLTETQYF. Written as DNA, the CDR3 is TGCAGTGCTAGACAACGACTAGCGGGGCTAACTGAGACCCAGTACTTC. This sequence joins TRBV20-1 and TRBJ2-5; 11 bases line up with TRBD2. The CDR3 covers 16 residues. Per germline, CDR1 DFQATT and CDR2 SNEGSKA (reference sequence). V shed 2 bases and J 5 bases; nucleotides not matched to a gene: 10.

The chain is built from TRBV24-1 and TRBJ2-5; D might be TRBD1 (6 bases). This CDR3 contains 15 residues. The V and J ends lost 0 bases and 0 bases respectively, with 7 bases between them. Germline V gene sequence: CDR1 KGHDR, CDR2 SFDVKD. DNA for the CDR3: TGTGCCACCAGTGATTTGGGACAGAACCAAGAGACCCAGTACTTC. Translating it yields CATSDLGQNQETQYF.

As for this clonotype: Germline and junction disagree at one end, which may indicate a read error. This rearrangement joins TRBV6-6 to TRBJ2-7, with TRBD2 matching 8 bases. Germline CDR1 reads MNHNY; CDR2 reads SVGAGI (reference sequence). The CDR3 is 14 amino acids. Written as DNA, the CDR3 is TGTACCAGCAGTTATAGCGGGACATCTGGCGAGCAGTACTTC. The encoded protein is CTSSYSGTSGEQYF.

The chain recombines TRBV5-1 with TRBJ1-1; no definite D call. The V end lost 9 bases, the J end lost 2 bases, and 2 bases lay between the germline ends. The CDR3 covers 9 residues. The germline CDR1 and CDR2 sequences are SGHRS and YFSETQ. The CDR3 reads CATNTEAFF. The CDR3 DNA reads TGCGCCACTAACACTGAAGCTTTCTTT.

This clonotype was detected a few times. This chain joins TRBV10-3 and TRBJ2-1; perhaps TRBD1 as D (5 bases). Germline loops: CDR1 ENHRY, CDR2 SYGVKD. V was clipped by 0 bases and J by 3 bases, with 9 bases between them. CDR3 length: 15 residues. This CDR3 is CAISESGAVYNEQFF. CDR3 DNA: TGTGCCATCAGTGAGTCAGGGGCGGTCTACAATGAGCAGTTCTTC.

The V and J genes are TRBV7-2 and TRBJ1-6; weak D call: TRBD1 (5 bases). Germline V CDR1 and CDR2: SGHTA, FQGNSA. The CDR3 length is 12 residues. V lost 0 bases, J lost 15 bases, and 9 bases lay in between. For the CDR3, the DNA is TGTGCCAGCAGCTTAGCGGGGGTTCGCCTCCACTTT. Its protein product is CASSLAGVRLHF.

This clonotype has a handful of counts. This chain connects TRBV15 to TRBJ2-3; D possibly uses TRBD1 or TRBD2 (5 bases each). The germline V and J ends were trimmed by 3 bases and 3 bases, with 13 bases remaining between them. The CDR3 consists of 15 residues. CDR1 and CDR2 (germline): LNHNV, YYDKDF (reference sequence). In nucleotides, the CDR3 is TGTGCCACCAGCAGCTACGGGACGACTACAGATACGCAGTATTTT. Translated, it gives CATSSYGTTTDTQYF.

V is TRBV20-1 and J is TRBJ2-3, with D possibly called TRBD1 or TRBD2 (6 bases each). The germline V gene has CDR1 DFQATT and CDR2 SNEGSKA (reference sequence). The CDR3 sequence is 16 residues long. V was pared by 0 bases and J by 4 bases, with 17 bases between. The CDR3 reads CSARDVRKGDSDTQYF. The CDR3, as DNA: TGCAGTGCTAGAGATGTTCGAAAGGGGGACTCAGATACGCAGTATTTT.

This clonotype was counted many times. The rearrangement links TRBV9 to TRBJ2-5, with 10 bases lining up with TRBD2. J was trimmed by 3 bases and V by 0 bases; bases with no gene match: 11. In germline, CDR1 is SGDLS, CDR2 YYNGEE. This CDR3 contains 18 residues. The CDR3: CASSVATSSGGIEETQYF. DNA of the CDR3: TGTGCCAGCAGCGTAGCTACGAGTAGCGGGGGGATCGAAGAGACCCAGTACTTC.

This clonotype was picked up a small number of times. The chain joins TRBV7-2 to TRBJ2-1, with D perhaps given as TRBD1 or TRBD2 (6 bases each). This CDR3 is 13 amino acids long. Germline assignment: CDR1 SGHTA and CDR2 FQGNSA. Trimming took off 3 bases at V and 9 bases at J, with 12 bases between the two ends. In nucleotides, the CDR3 is TGTGCCAGCAGCTTTGGTTGGGGGGCTGAGCAGTTCTTC. Protein sequence: CASSFGWGAEQFF. Supplemented by reference TRBV7-2 and TRBJ2-1, the full variable domain reads GAGVSQSPSNKVTEKGKDVELRCDPISGHTALYWYRQSLGQGLEFLIYFQGNSAPDKSGLPSDRFSAERTGGSVSTLTIQRTQQEDSAVYLCASSFGWGAEQFFGPGTRLTVL.

This chain joins TRBV20-1 and TRBJ2-5; 8 nucleotides align to TRBD1. CDR1 and CDR2 from the germline V gene are DFQATT and SNEGSKA (reference sequence). V lost 5 bases and J lost 5; bases outside the gene matches: 13. The CDR3 loop spans 15 amino acids. The CDR3 DNA is TGCAGTGCTCGGAAAGCGACAGGGGAAATGGAGACCCAGTACTTC. This gives the protein CSARKATGEMETQYF.

In its sample, this clonotype was seen many times. This rearrangement joins TRBV24-1 to TRBJ2-1; 9 positions match TRBD2. Trimming cost V 5 bases and J 9 bases; bases outside gene matches: 13. CDR1 KGHDR and CDR2 SFDVKD come from the germline V gene. The CDR3 is 16 residues long. CDR3 in amino acids: CATSGLGRGGLGEQFF. The DNA for the CDR3 is TGTGCCACCAGTGGTCTTGGGCGGGGGGGCCTGGGTGAGCAGTTCTTC.

This clonotype was seen more than once but under ten times. The chain has TRBV25-1 and TRBJ2-2; D gene uncertain. The CDR3 extends over 14 amino acids. Trimming removed 1 base at V and 4 bases at J, with 7 bases between. The V gene's germline CDR1 is MGHDK and CDR2 SYGVNS. In nucleotides, the CDR3 is TGTGCCAGCAGTGAATTGGCGACCACCGGGGAGCTGTTTTTT. It translates to CASSELATTGELFF.

This clonotype was found once. The CDR3 does not close with the conserved phenylalanine or tryptophan, likely indicating a read error. This rearrangement joins TRBV20-1 to TRBJ2-7, with TRBD2 identical over 10 bases. The V gene end was trimmed by 5 bases and the J gene end by 0 bases; junction bases not matched to a gene: 4. The CDR3 has 14 residues. Germline lookup yields CDR1 DFQATT and CDR2 SNEGSKA (reference sequence). The CDR3 sequence: CSAVGLAVSYEQYL. The CDR3 region has the DNA TGCAGTGCTGTAGGACTAGCGGTCTCCTACGAGCAGTACCTC.

This chain uses TRBV7-9 with TRBJ2-2, with D perhaps matching TRBD1 (5 bases). V lost 1 base and J lost 1, with 13 bases in between. CDR1 SEHNR and CDR2 FQNEAQ come from the germline V gene (reference sequence). The CDR3 is 17 residues long. The CDR3 DNA reads TGTGCCAGCAGCTTAGATACAGGCGATTGGAACACCGGGGAGCTGTTTTTT. It translates to CASSLDTGDWNTGELFF.

This clonotype has just a few counts. The chain has TRBV7-8 and TRBJ1-5; D is ambiguous. The CDR3 is 12 amino acids. The germline gives CDR1 SGHVS, CDR2 FQNEAQ. V was cut by 4 bases and J by 10 bases, with 11 bases left in between. Here the CDR3 reads CASSSGLTPQHF. Written as DNA, the CDR3 is TGTGCCAGCAGCTCCGGGCTTACTCCCCAGCATTTT.